The 10 T cell receptor beta chains in this list originate from one sample, sequenced in a study of blood T cell repertoires in COVID-19. Data came from immunoSEQ multiplex PCR; TCRdb stores just in-frame clones and leaves some out. The table has 200,000 to 250,000 clones, roughly 85% seen once. The sequencing input was PBMCs or T cells enriched from blood (not recorded which). These receptors were obtained from a woman aged 50 to 60 who had been exposed to COVID-19.

The chain has TRBV25-1 and TRBJ1-1, with 8 positions matching TRBD1. The CDR3 has 13 residues. From germline, CDR1 is MGHDK and CDR2 SYGVNS. The V and J ends lost 7 bases and 5 bases, in that order; junction bases with no gene match: 6. In nucleotides, the CDR3 is TGTGCCAGCAACCAGGGGGCGAGAACTGAAGCTTTCTTT. It is translated as CASNQGARTEAFF. Together with reference TRBV25-1 and TRBJ1-1, the CDR3 gives the full variable domain: EADIYQTPRYLVIGTGKKITLECSQTMGHDKMYWYQQDPGMELHLIHYSYGVNSTEKGDLSSESTVSRIRTEHFPLTLESARPSHTSQYLCASNQGARTEAFFGQGTRLTVV.

The V and J genes are TRBV27 and TRBJ2-1; 8 bases agree with TRBD2. Looked up from germline, CDR1 is MNHEY and CDR2 is SMNVEV (reference sequence). The CDR3 sequence is 16 residues long. V lost 4 bases and J lost 5; bases outside the gene matches: 10. The CDR3 nucleotides read TGTGCCAGCAGTTACAATAGCGGGGTGTCGCACAATGAGCAGTTCTTC. It translates to CASSYNSGVSHNEQFF.

The V call is TRBV28, the J call TRBJ2-1; D perhaps matches TRBD1 (5 bases). This CDR3 region has 16 residues. Deletions cut 2 bases from V and 5 bases from J, with 16 bases between. Germline loops: CDR1 MDHEN, CDR2 SYDVKM. For the CDR3, the DNA is TGTGCCAGCAGTTTAAGGGGCCCTGGGATACACAATGAGCAGTTCTTC. Amino acids: CASSLRGPGIHNEQFF.

The rearrangement uses TRBV7-9 and TRBJ2-7, with 7 bases matching TRBD2. The germline gives CDR1 SEHNR, CDR2 FQNEAQ (reference sequence). The CDR3 spans 14 residues. V was clipped by 3 bases and J by 7 bases; unmatched bases: 9. The CDR3 coding sequence is TGTGCCAGCAGCTTCGCGGGGGAAGCCCAGGAGCAGTACTTC. This codes for CASSFAGEAQEQYF.

This chain connects TRBV10-2 to TRBJ2-7; TRBD1 aligns across 8 bases. V shed 3 bases, J shed 2 bases, and the junction held 3 bases outside the gene matches. The CDR3 contains 14 residues. Germline CDR1 reads WSHSY; CDR2 reads SAAADI. In nucleotides, the CDR3 is TGCGCCAGCAGTGATCAGGGGGCCGCCTACGAGCAGTACTTC. Its protein product is CASSDQGAAYEQYF.

The V call is TRBV6-5, the J call TRBJ1-1, with TRBD1 matching over 7 bases. The CDR3 spans 13 residues. With 7 bases clipped from V and 11 bases from J, the junction kept 13 bases outside the gene matches. Germline-derived CDR1 and CDR2 are MNHEY and SVGAGI. The CDR3 spells CASTQDRLGMAFF. CDR3 bases: TGTGCCAGCACCCAGGACAGGCTTGGGATGGCTTTCTTT.

This rearrangement joins TRBV10-3 to TRBJ1-2, with D possibly being TRBD1 (6 bases). Germline values: CDR1 ENHRY, CDR2 SYGVKD. V lost 1 base to trimming and J lost 8 bases, with 11 bases between them. This CDR3 spans 13 amino acids. The CDR3 coding sequence is TGTGCCATCAGTGAGTGGGGGCTTCGAGGCTACACCTTC. Protein sequence: CAISEWGLRGYTF.

The chain combines TRBV28 with TRBJ2-3; 7 bases map to TRBD1. The V and J ends lost 6 bases and 3 bases, in that order; junction bases with no gene match: 9. CDR3 size: 15 residues. Germline CDR1 reads MDHEN; CDR2 reads SYDVKM. CDR3 in amino acids: CASSDRARKTDTQYF. The CDR3, as DNA: TGTGCCAGCAGCGACAGGGCTCGCAAAACAGATACGCAGTATTTT.

The genes are TRBV28 and TRBJ2-1; TRBD1 matches 7 bases. The V and J ends lost 3 bases and 8 bases, in that order; junction bases with no gene match: 7. This CDR3 is 14 amino acids long. Germline V CDR1 and CDR2: MDHEN, SYDVKM. CDR3 in amino acids: CASSLGTGVDEQFF. CDR3 bases: TGTGCCAGCAGTTTGGGTACAGGGGTCGATGAGCAGTTCTTC.

The rearrangement joins TRBV9 to TRBJ2-1; D might be TRBD2 (5 bases). Per germline, CDR1 SGDLS and CDR2 YYNGEE. Trimming cost V 4 bases and J 6 bases, with 14 bases left between them. The CDR3 runs 14 residues. The CDR3: CASSPLRVSNEQFF. The CDR3 nucleotides read TGTGCCAGCAGCCCCCTGAGGGTCTCCAATGAGCAGTTCTTC.